This T cell receptor beta chain emerged from a study of cytomegalovirus exposure and HLA in healthy donors. Study results and limitations: Among donors in an Asian-associated ancestry cluster, a later analysis reportedly found fewer N-insertions than the roughly 730-donor mean. Indistinguishability led to the exclusion of some V segments, TRBV6-2 and TRBV6-3 included.

Primers included in the PCR were 60 Vbeta and 13 Jbeta primers. Measured with immunoSEQ multiplex PCR; TCRdb has only the in-frame clones, and not every one. The data hold around 130,000 clones, with 81% observed a single time. Donors in the study were healthy people who gave bone marrow. CDR1 is MNHEY and CDR2 is SMNVEV in the germline V gene (reference sequence). This CDR3 comprises 13 residues. V was pared by 2 bases and J by 0 bases, with 5 bases between. Of note for this clone: Its specificity is unknown. Distinct nucleotide sequences in the sample also encode this CDR3.

What was sequenced was PBMCs. The source of this sequence is a man aged 18 to 35 in good health and CMV-seronegative. The chain combines TRBV27 with TRBJ2-7; possibly TRBD2 for D (5 bases). CDR3 nucleotide sequence: TGTGCCAGCAGTTTAACTAGCTCCTACGAGCAGTACTTC. It encodes CASSLTSSYEQYF.